One and the same sample provided the 3 T cell receptor beta chains below, sequenced in a study of T-cell memory formation after mild COVID-19. Via MiXCR, TCRdb re-called the 5' RACE reads, giving one row per CDR3 protein. The sample includes 270,000 or so distinct CDR3 sequences, 16% of them seen just once. Sequences were obtained from PBMCs or a T cell subset sorted from them (not recorded which). These TCRs come from a man younger than 30 who had mild COVID-19 (a few samples of this study predate the infection). Cell type and time point are not known.

This clonotype showed up just a few times. V usage is TRBV11-2 and J usage is TRBJ2-1; unclear D gene. The CDR3 length is 15 residues. Trimming took off 5 bases at V and 8 bases at J, with 19 bases between the two ends. The germline V gene has CDR1 SGHAT and CDR2 FQNNGV. The CDR3: CASSRGQTWVDEQFF. CDR3 bases: TGTGCCAGCAGCCGCGGCCAGACGTGGGTCGATGAGCAGTTCTTC.

The chain joins TRBV5-4 to TRBJ2-7, with 7 bases aligning to TRBD1. CDR1 SGHNT and CDR2 YYREEE come from the germline V gene (reference sequence). The CDR3 is 13 residues long. V dropped 4 bases and J dropped 3; count of bases not matched to a gene: 4. The CDR3 sequence is CASSPGQDYEQYV. CDR3 nucleotide sequence: TGTGCCAGCAGCCCCGGACAGGACTACGAGCAGTACGTC.

This clonotype has a count of ten or more. The V call is TRBV7-9, the J call TRBJ2-5; TRBD1 matches at 7 bases. The junction had 12 bases not matched to a gene; V was cut back by 5 bases and J by 0 bases. The CDR3 totals 17 residues. Germline V lookup: CDR1 SEHNR, CDR2 FQNEAQ (reference sequence). CDR3 nucleotide sequence: TGTGCCAGCAGCACCCCCATCCAGACAGGGTACCAAGAGACCCAGTACTTC. As protein: CASSTPIQTGYQETQYF.